One and the same sample provided the 20 T cell receptor beta chains below, sequenced in a study of blood T cell repertoires in COVID-19. The repertoire was sequenced with immunoSEQ multiplex PCR; TCRdb's copy has only in-frame clones and lacks some. The repertoire holds about 400,000 clones, 85% to 90% seen once, with around 10% in the top ten. Sequenced: PBMCs or T cells enriched from blood (not recorded which). The source is a woman in her fifties or sixties who had recovered from COVID-19.

The chain combines TRBV11-1 with TRBJ1-2, with TRBD1 as a possible D gene (6 bases). CDR3 size: 13 residues. CDR1 is SGHAT and CDR2 is FQDESV in the germline V gene (reference sequence). Trimming left V 5 bases short and J 4 bases short, with 11 bases between. The CDR3, as DNA: TGTGCCAGCAGCCGAACGGACAGCTATGGCTACACCTTC. This sequence encodes CASSRTDSYGYTF.

The chain couples TRBV30 to TRBJ1-2, with D maybe TRBD1 (5 bases). The CDR3 consists of 11 residues. The germline V and J ends were trimmed by 5 bases and 7 bases, with 11 bases remaining between them. The germline V gene encodes CDR1 GTSNPN and CDR2 SVGIG (reference sequence). CDR3 nucleotides: TGTGCCTGGGGGGCCTCTGGTGGCTACACCTTC. Its translation is CAWGASGGYTF.

The chain employs TRBV5-4 and TRBJ1-2; TRBD1 matches at 12 bases. The CDR3 covers 16 residues. Unmatched junction bases numbered 4, after V lost 0 bases and J lost 4 bases. The germline V gene has CDR1 SGHNT and CDR2 YYREEE (reference sequence). The CDR3 sequence is CASSLGGTGGVYGYTF. CDR3 DNA sequence: TGTGCCAGCAGCTTGGGGGGGACAGGGGGCGTCTATGGCTACACCTTC. Supplemented by reference TRBV5-4 and TRBJ1-2, the full variable domain reads ETGVTQSPTHLIKTRGQQVTLRCSSQSGHNTVSWYQQALGQGPQFIFQYYREEENGRGNFPPRFSGLQFPNYSSELNVNALELDDSALYLCASSLGGTGGVYGYTFGSGTRLTVV.

The chain recombines TRBV9 with TRBJ2-1; 8 bases agree with TRBD2. The V and J ends lost 0 bases and 3 bases, in that order; junction bases with no gene match: 2. CDR1 is SGDLS and CDR2 is YYNGEE in the germline V gene. This CDR3 comprises 15 residues. The CDR3: CASSVAGGLYNEQFF. The CDR3 DNA reads as TGTGCCAGCAGCGTAGCGGGGGGGCTCTACAATGAGCAGTTCTTC.

The chain is built from TRBV4-3 and TRBJ1-2; D uncertain. V was cut by 1 base and J by 0 bases, with 6 bases left in between. Per the germline V gene, CDR1 is LGHNA and CDR2 is YSLEER. This CDR3 region has 14 residues. This CDR3 reads CASSQVGANYGYTF. The CDR3 DNA reads as TGCGCCAGCAGCCAAGTAGGAGCTAACTATGGCTACACCTTC.

V and J are TRBV7-9 and TRBJ2-1; TRBD2 aligns across 9 bases. CDR1 is SEHNR, CDR2 FQNEAQ, per germline (reference sequence). Trimming cost V 5 bases and J 4 bases; bases outside gene matches: 15. This CDR3 region has 18 residues. The CDR3 region has the DNA TGTGCCAGCAGCACAGAGAGCGGGGGGCCAAGTTCTTACAATGAGCAGTTCTTC. Translating it yields CASSTESGGPSSYNEQFF.

The chain joins TRBV18 to TRBJ1-6; D not resolved. Germline assignment: CDR1 KGHSH and CDR2 LQKENI. Deletions cut 3 bases from V and 9 bases from J, with 12 bases between. The CDR3 length is 14 residues. Written as DNA, the CDR3 is TGTGCCAGCTCACCTGAGAGGGTGGGTTCACCCCTCCACTTT. It is translated as CASSPERVGSPLHF.

The rearrangement joins TRBV2 to TRBJ2-7, with D possibly matching TRBD1 (6 bases). The germline V gene has CDR1 SNHLY and CDR2 FYNNEI. This CDR3 comprises 13 residues. The V end lost 6 bases, the J end lost 2 bases, and 11 bases lay between the germline ends. CDR3 amino acids: CASRNRVPYEQYF. The CDR3 region has the DNA TGTGCCAGCAGGAACAGGGTTCCCTACGAGCAGTACTTC. Filled out from reference TRBV2 and TRBJ2-7, the complete variable domain reads EPEVTQTPSHQVTQMGQEVILRCVPISNHLYFYWYRQILGQKVEFLVSFYNNEISEKSEIFDDQFSVERPDGSNFTLKIRSTKLEDSAMYFCASRNRVPYEQYFGPGTRLTVT.

This chain joins TRBV19 and TRBJ1-5; a weak D match, TRBD1 (6 bases). Germline lookup yields CDR1 LNHDA and CDR2 SQIVND (reference sequence). Trimming shortened V by 6 bases and J by 10 bases, and 19 bases separated the two germline ends. CDR3 size: 14 residues. CDR3 sequence (DNA): TGTGCCAGTAGGCCAGGGACGGGCAGGGGTCCCCAGCATTTT. Translated, it gives CASRPGTGRGPQHF. The full variable domain, with the rest looked up from reference TRBV19 and TRBJ1-5, is DGGITQSPKYLFRKEGQNVTLSCEQNLNHDAMYWYRQDPGQGLRLIYYSQIVNDFQKGDIAEGYSVSREKKESFPLTVTSAQKNPTAFYLCASRPGTGRGPQHFGDGTRLSIL.

The chain is built from TRBV6-5 and TRBJ1-3; D is unclear. In germline, CDR1 is MNHEY, CDR2 SVGAGI. This CDR3 has 10 amino acids. Trimming shortened V by 6 bases and J by 8 bases, and 5 bases separated the two germline ends. The CDR3 sequence: CASSGDTIYF. The DNA of the CDR3 is TGTGCCAGCAGCGGAGACACCATATATTTT.

The DNA of the CDR3 is TGTGCCAGTAGTATAGAAGGCGGCAGGGGAACTGAAGCTTTCTTT. Amino acid sequence: CASSIEGGRGTEAFF. V and J are TRBV19 and TRBJ1-1; TRBD1 is a possible D gene (6 bases). CDR1 and CDR2 (germline): LNHDA, SQIVND (reference sequence). The CDR3 length is 15 residues. Trimming shortened V by 0 bases and J by 5 bases, and 13 bases separated the two germline ends.

This sequence joins TRBV2 and TRBJ1-5; D gene unclear. Germline loops: CDR1 SNHLY, CDR2 FYNNEI. CDR3 length: 15 amino acids. V gave up 5 bases and J gave up 0 bases, with 11 bases separating them. For the CDR3, the DNA is TGTGCCAGCAGTTTACAGCAGTATAGCAATCAGCCCCAGCATTTT. Amino acids: CASSLQQYSNQPQHF. The entire variable domain, with the rest obtained from reference TRBV2 and TRBJ1-5, is as follows: EPEVTQTPSHQVTQMGQEVILRCVPISNHLYFYWYRQILGQKVEFLVSFYNNEISEKSEIFDDQFSVERPDGSNFTLKIRSTKLEDSAMYFCASSLQQYSNQPQHFGDGTRLSIL.

The chain carries TRBV14 and TRBJ1-3; no firm D call. Per germline, CDR1 SGHDN and CDR2 FVKESK. This CDR3 is 15 amino acids long. V dropped 1 base and J dropped 0 bases, with 7 bases sitting between them. The CDR3 sequence is CASSQVGSSGNTIYF. The CDR3 DNA is TGTGCCAGCAGCCAAGTGGGGAGCTCTGGAAACACCATATATTTT. Combining the CDR3 with reference TRBV14 and TRBJ1-3 gives the whole variable domain EAGVTQFPSHSVIEKGQTVTLRCDPISGHDNLYWYRRVMGKEIKFLLHFVKESKQDESGMPNNRFLAERTGGTYSTLKVQPAELEDSGVYFCASSQVGSSGNTIYFGEGSWLTVV.

The chain joins TRBV6-2 or TRBV6-3 to TRBJ1-1, with no clear D. Germline loops: CDR1 MNHEY, CDR2 SVGEGT. The CDR3 is 13 amino acids. V lost 8 bases to trimming and J lost 0 bases, with 10 bases between them. The CDR3 DNA reads TGTGCCAGCGGCCCCCAATTGAACACTGAAGCTTTCTTT. As protein: CASGPQLNTEAFF.

The CDR3 bases are TGTGCCAGCAGCCGGGACAGGGGGCTGAATGAAAAACTGTTTTTT. Translation: CASSRDRGLNEKLFF. The rearrangement uses TRBV7-2 and TRBJ1-4; 12 bases agree with TRBD1. Germline V gene sequence: CDR1 SGHTA, CDR2 FQGNSA. This CDR3 contains 15 residues. The junction had 3 bases not matched to a gene; V was cut back by 5 bases and J by 5 bases. Full variable domain (rest looked up from reference TRBV7-2 and TRBJ1-4): GAGVSQSPSNKVTEKGKDVELRCDPISGHTALYWYRQSLGQGLEFLIYFQGNSAPDKSGLPSDRFSAERTGGSVSTLTIQRTQQEDSAVYLCASSRDRGLNEKLFFGSGTQLSVL.

This chain connects TRBV5-6 to TRBJ1-2, with D perhaps matching TRBD1 (6 bases). The germline CDR1 and CDR2 sequences are SGHDT and YYEEEE. The V and J ends lost 0 bases and 7 bases respectively, with 10 bases between them. The CDR3 contains 13 residues. This CDR3 is CASSLGRGGGYTF. The CDR3 DNA reads TGTGCCAGCAGCTTGGGCAGGGGCGGTGGCTACACCTTC. Full variable domain (rest looked up from reference TRBV5-6 and TRBJ1-2): DAGVTQSPTHLIKTRGQQVTLRCSPKSGHDTVSWYQQALGQGPQFIFQYYEEEERQRGNFPDRFSGHQFPNYSSELNVNALLLGDSALYLCASSLGRGGGYTFGSGTRLTVV.

J is TRBJ1-5 and V is TRBV5-5, with TRBD1 matching 7 bases. Trimming took 4 bases from V and 3 from J; bases not matched to a gene: 10. Germline assignment: CDR1 SGHKS and CDR2 YYEKEE (reference sequence). The CDR3 sequence is 16 residues long. The CDR3 protein is CASSRSPGQFNQPQHF. The CDR3 nucleotides read TGTGCCAGCAGCAGGAGTCCGGGACAGTTCAATCAGCCCCAGCATTTT.

The chain couples TRBV7-2 to TRBJ2-5; D is perhaps TRBD1 (6 bases). With 2 bases removed from V and 3 bases from J, the gap between germline ends came to 10 bases. There are 14 residues in the CDR3. Per germline, CDR1 SGHTA and CDR2 FQGNSA. CDR3 sequence (DNA): TGTGCCAGCAGCTTAATCCAGGGGAAAGAGACCCAGTACTTC. Its protein is CASSLIQGKETQYF.

The chain employs TRBV5-4 and TRBJ2-1; TRBD2 matches at 7 bases. CDR3 length: 16 amino acids. The ends lost 4 bases at V and 1 base at J; junction bases unmatched: 8. The germline V gene encodes CDR1 SGHNT and CDR2 YYREEE (reference sequence). The CDR3 loop is CASSPTRGESYNEQFF. CDR3 DNA sequence: TGTGCCAGCAGCCCTACCCGGGGGGAATCCTACAATGAGCAGTTCTTC.

The CDR3 coding sequence is TGTGCCAGTACCAGGACAGGAGTTGCAACTAATGAAAAACTGTTTTTT. As protein: CASTRTGVATNEKLFF. V and J are TRBV19 and TRBJ1-4, with TRBD1 matching over 7 bases. The CDR3 spans 16 residues. Germline V lookup: CDR1 LNHDA, CDR2 SQIVND (reference sequence). Trimming removed 7 bases from V and 0 bases from J; junction bases left unmatched: 8.